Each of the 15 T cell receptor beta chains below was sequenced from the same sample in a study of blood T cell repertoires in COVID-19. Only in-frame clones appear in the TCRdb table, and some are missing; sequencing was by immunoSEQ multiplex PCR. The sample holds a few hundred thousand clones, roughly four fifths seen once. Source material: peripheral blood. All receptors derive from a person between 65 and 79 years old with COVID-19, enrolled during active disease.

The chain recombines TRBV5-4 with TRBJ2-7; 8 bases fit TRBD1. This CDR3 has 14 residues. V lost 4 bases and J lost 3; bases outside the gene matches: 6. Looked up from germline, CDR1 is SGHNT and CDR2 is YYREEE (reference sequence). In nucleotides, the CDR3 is TGTGCCAGCAGCGGAACCGGGACAGGCTACGAGCAGTACTTC. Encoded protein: CASSGTGTGYEQYF.

CDR3 DNA: TGCGCCAGCAGCGGCCCCGGGACAGGGGGCCCCGGGGAGCTGTTTTTT. Residues: CASSGPGTGGPGELFF. This chain links TRBV5-1 with TRBJ2-2, with TRBD1 identical over 12 bases. After removal of 4 bases from V and 6 bases from J, the junction contained 7 bases not matched to a gene. In germline, CDR1 is SGHRS, CDR2 YFSETQ. The CDR3 is made up of 16 amino acids.

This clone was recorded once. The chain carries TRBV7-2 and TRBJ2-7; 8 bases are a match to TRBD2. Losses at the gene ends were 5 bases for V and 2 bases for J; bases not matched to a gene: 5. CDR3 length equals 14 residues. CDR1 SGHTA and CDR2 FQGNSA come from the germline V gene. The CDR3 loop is CASSRTSLTYEQYF. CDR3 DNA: TGTGCCAGCAGCCGGACTAGCCTGACCTACGAGCAGTACTTC.

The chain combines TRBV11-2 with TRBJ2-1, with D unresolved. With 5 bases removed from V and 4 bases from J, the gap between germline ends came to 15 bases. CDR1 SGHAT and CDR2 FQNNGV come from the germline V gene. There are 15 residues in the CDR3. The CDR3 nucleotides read TGTGCCAGCAGCCCCGACACGCTACCATACAATGAGCAGTTCTTC. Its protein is CASSPDTLPYNEQFF. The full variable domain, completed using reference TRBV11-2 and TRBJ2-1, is EAGVAQSPRYKIIEKRQSVAFWCNPISGHATLYWYQQILGQGPKLLIQFQNNGVVDDSQLPKDRFSAERLKGVDSTLKIQPAKLEDSAVYLCASSPDTLPYNEQFFGPGTRLTVL.

CDR3 in DNA: TGCACCGTATGGGGGGGTCTAGATACGCAGTATTTT. Residues: CTVWGGLDTQYF. This rearrangement joins TRBV29-1 to TRBJ2-3; 7 nucleotides match TRBD2. CDR1 is SQVTM and CDR2 is ANQGSEA in the germline V gene. CDR3 length equals 12 residues.

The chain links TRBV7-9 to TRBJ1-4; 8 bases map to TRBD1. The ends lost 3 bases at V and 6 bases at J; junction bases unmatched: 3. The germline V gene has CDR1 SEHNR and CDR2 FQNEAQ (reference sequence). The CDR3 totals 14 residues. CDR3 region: CASSFGQGDEKLFF. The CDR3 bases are TGTGCCAGCAGCTTCGGACAGGGAGATGAAAAACTGTTTTTT.

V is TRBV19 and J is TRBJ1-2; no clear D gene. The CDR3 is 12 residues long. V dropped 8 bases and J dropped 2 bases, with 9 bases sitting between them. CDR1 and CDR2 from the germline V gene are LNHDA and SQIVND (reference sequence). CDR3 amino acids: CASSIENYGYTF. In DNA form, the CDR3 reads TGTGCCAGTTCGATCGAGAACTATGGCTACACCTTC.

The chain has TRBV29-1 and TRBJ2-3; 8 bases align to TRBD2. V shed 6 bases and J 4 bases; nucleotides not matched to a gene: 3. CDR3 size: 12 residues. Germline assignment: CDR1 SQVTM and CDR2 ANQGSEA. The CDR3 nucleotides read TGCAGCGTAGCGGGAGCTGCAGATACGCAGTATTTT. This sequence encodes CSVAGAADTQYF.

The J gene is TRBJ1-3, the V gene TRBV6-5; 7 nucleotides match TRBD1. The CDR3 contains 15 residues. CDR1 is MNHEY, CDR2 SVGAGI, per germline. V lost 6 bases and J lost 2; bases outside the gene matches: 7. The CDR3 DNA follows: TGTGCCAGCAGCCTAGGACAGGAACCTGGAAACACCATATATTTT. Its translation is CASSLGQEPGNTIYF.

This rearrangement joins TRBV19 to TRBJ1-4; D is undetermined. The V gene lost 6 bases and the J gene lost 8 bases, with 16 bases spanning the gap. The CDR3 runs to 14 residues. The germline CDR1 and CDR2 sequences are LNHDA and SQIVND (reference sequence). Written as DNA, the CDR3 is TGTGCCAGTAGGGCAGTGGGCAAGGTGGAAAAACTGTTTTTT. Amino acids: CASRAVGKVEKLFF.

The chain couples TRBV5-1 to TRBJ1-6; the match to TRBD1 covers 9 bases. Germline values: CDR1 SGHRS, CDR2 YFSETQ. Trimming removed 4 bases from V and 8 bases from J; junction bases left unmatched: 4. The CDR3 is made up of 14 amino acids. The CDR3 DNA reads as TGCGCCAGCAGCCGCGGGACAGGGCATTCACCCCTCCACTTT. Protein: CASSRGTGHSPLHF.

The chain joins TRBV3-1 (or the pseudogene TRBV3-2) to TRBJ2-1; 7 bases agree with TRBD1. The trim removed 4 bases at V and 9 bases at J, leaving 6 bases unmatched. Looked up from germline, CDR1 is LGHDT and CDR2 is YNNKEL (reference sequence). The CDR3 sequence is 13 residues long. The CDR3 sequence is CASSPTGVSEQFF. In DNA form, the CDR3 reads TGTGCCAGCAGCCCCACAGGGGTCAGTGAGCAGTTCTTC.

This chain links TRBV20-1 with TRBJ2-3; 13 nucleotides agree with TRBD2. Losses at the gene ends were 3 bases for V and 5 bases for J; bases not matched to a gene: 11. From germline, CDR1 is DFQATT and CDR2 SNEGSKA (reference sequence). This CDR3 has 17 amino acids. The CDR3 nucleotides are TGCAGTGCTAGTGACCCCGGGACTAGCGGGGCAGTAGATACGCAGTATTTT. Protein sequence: CSASDPGTSGAVDTQYF.

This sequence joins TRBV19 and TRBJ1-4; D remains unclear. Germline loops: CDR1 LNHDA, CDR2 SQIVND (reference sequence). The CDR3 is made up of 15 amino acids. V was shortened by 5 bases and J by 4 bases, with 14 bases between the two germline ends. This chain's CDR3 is CASSRSRQINEKLFF. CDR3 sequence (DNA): TGTGCCAGTAGTCGGTCGAGGCAGATTAATGAAAAACTGTTTTTT.

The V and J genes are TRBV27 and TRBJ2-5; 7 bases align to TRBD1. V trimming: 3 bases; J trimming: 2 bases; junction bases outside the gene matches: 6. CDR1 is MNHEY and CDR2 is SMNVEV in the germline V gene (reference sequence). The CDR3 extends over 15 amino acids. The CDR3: CASSFLGTAQETQYF. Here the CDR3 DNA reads TGTGCCAGCAGTTTTCTTGGGACAGCACAAGAGACCCAGTACTTC.